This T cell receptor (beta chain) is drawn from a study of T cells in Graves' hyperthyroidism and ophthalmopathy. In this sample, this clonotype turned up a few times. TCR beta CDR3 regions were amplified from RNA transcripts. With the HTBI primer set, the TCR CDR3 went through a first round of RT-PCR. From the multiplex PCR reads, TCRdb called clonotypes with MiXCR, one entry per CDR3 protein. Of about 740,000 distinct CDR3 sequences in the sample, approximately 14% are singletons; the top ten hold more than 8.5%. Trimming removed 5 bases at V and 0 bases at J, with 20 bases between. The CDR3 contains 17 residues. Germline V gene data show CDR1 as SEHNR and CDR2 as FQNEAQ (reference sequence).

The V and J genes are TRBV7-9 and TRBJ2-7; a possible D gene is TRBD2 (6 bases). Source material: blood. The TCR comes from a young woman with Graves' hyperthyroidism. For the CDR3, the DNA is TGTGCCAGCAGCCCGAAAGCACGGGGGACCCTCTCCTACGAGCAGTACTTC. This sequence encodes CASSPKARGTLSYEQYF.